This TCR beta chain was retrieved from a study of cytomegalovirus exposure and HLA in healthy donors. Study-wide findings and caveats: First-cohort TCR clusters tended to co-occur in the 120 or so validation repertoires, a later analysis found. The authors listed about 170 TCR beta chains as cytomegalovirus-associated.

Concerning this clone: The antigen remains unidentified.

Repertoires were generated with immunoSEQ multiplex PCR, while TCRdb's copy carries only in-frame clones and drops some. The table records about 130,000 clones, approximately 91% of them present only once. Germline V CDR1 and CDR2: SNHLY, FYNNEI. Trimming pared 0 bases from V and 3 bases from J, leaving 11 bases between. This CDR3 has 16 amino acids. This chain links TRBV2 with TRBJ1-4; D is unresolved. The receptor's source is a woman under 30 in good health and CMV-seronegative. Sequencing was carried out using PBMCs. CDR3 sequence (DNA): TGTGCCAGCAGTGAAGCGGTGGGGAGGCCTAATGAAAAACTGTTTTTT. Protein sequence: CASSEAVGRPNEKLFF.